A selection of T cell receptor beta chains follows, all from one sample in a study of T cell repertoires in cytomegalovirus infection. Each CDR3 protein gets one entry after TCRdb re-called the reads with MiXCR. The table includes around 450,000 distinct CDR3 sequences, approximately 31% detected once. The sequenced sample consisted of PBMCs. All receptors derive from a human donor in good health (CMV status not recorded). Some clones in this sample may be carry-over from other donors' samples. CDR3s include the opening cysteine and the closing phenylalanine or tryptophan. D genes are given only for firm matches. The listing skips clone size in some rows; elsewhere it reads once, few, many or a size class.

D	size	J	V	CDR3	DNA
-	-	TRBJ2-5	TRBV4-1	CASSTYFGGETHYF	TGCGCCAGCAGCACCTACTTCGGGGGAGAGACCCATTACTTC
TRBD1	once	TRBJ2-1	TRBV5-4	CASSLEGQVSYNEQFF	TGTGCCAGCAGCTTGGAAGGACAGGTCTCCTACAATGAGCAGTTCTTC
-	-	TRBJ2-3	TRBV7-6	CASSFKGVRSGTDTQYF	TGTGCCAGCAGCTTTAAGGGAGTTAGGAGTGGGACAGATACGCAGTATTTT
TRBD1	-	TRBJ1-3	TRBV12-3/TRBV12-4	CASSLGTGLANTIYF	TGTGCCAGCAGTTTAGGGACAGGGCTCGCAAACACCATATATTTT
TRBD2	-	TRBJ2-5	TRBV27	CASSSLAGEETQYF	TGTGCCAGCAGTTCGCTAGCGGGGGAAGAGACCCAGTACTTC
-	few	TRBJ1-2	TRBV19	CASRKALYGYTF	TGTGCCAGTAGAAAGGCCCTCTATGGCTACACCTTC
-	-	TRBJ2-5	TRBV11-2	CASSPLAGGSQETQYF	TGTGCCAGCAGCCCCCTCGCCGGTGGGTCGCAAGAGACCCAGTACTTC
-	few	TRBJ1-1	TRBV27	CASSLSGIFMNTEAFF	TGTGCCAGCAGTTTATCGGGGATATTCATGAACACTGAAGCTTTCTTT
-	many	TRBJ1-5	TRBV7-8	CASSLGGRGNQPQHF	TGTGCCAGCAGCTTAGGAGGGAGGGGCAATCAGCCCCAGCATTTT
TRBD1	few	TRBJ1-2	TRBV19	CASSIGTGNYGYTF	TGTGCCAGTAGTATTGGGACAGGGAACTATGGCTACACCTTC
TRBD1	-	TRBJ1-3	TRBV20-1	CSAGTGAGNTIYF	TGCAGTGCTGGGACAGGGGCTGGAAACACCATATATTTT
-	-	TRBJ2-2	TRBV5-4	CASSFWTANTGELFF	TGTGCCAGCAGCTTTTGGACGGCGAACACCGGGGAGCTGTTTTTT
-	many	TRBJ2-1	TRBV7-8	CASSHGTNNEQFF	TGTGCCAGCAGCCACGGGACAAACAATGAGCAGTTCTTC
TRBD1	-	TRBJ2-2	TRBV6-5	CASSTDRANTGELFF	TGTGCCAGCAGCACGGACAGGGCGAACACCGGGGAGCTGTTTTTT
-	few	TRBJ2-2	TRBV6-5	CASSRDEGTGELFF	TGTGCCAGCAGTCGCGACGAAGGCACCGGGGAGCTGTTTTTT
-	few	TRBJ1-2	TRBV12-3/TRBV12-4	CASSPRGGYYGYTF	TGTGCCAGCAGTCCGCGAGGCGGCTACTATGGCTACACCTTC
TRBD1	few	TRBJ2-5	TRBV11-1	CASSASLGTDQETQYF	TGTGCCAGCAGCGCCTCGTTGGGGACAGACCAAGAGACCCAGTACTTC
-	once	TRBJ2-7	TRBV6-2/TRBV6-3	CASSYANTYEQYF	TGTGCCAGCAGTTACGCTAACACCTACGAGCAGTACTTC
-	-	TRBJ1-4	TRBV5-5	CASSLGTEELFF	TGTGCCAGCAGCCTCGGGACGGAGGAACTGTTTTTT
-	few	TRBJ1-5	TRBV20-1	CSARFAQGHQPQHF	TGCAGTGCTAGATTTGCACAGGGTCATCAGCCCCAGCATTTT
-	once	TRBJ1-1	TRBV20-1	CSARDDRLAGMNTEAFF	TGCAGTGCTAGAGACGACAGGTTGGCTGGGATGAACACTGAAGCTTTCTTT
TRBD2	-	TRBJ2-2	TRBV24-1	CATSDRLAGVNTGELFF	TGTGCCACCAGTGATCGGCTAGCGGGGGTGAACACCGGGGAGCTGTTTTTT
TRBD2	-	TRBJ2-3	TRBV24-1	CATSRDYTDTQYF	TGTGCCACCAGTCGGGACTACACAGATACGCAGTATTTT
-	many	TRBJ2-2	TRBV7-8	CASSYAHRVYTGELFF	TGTGCCAGCAGCTACGCACACAGGGTGTACACCGGGGAGCTGTTTTTT
-	-	TRBJ2-1	TRBV3-1	CASSQGLTRHNEQFF	TGTGCCAGCAGCCAAGGGCTCACTAGACACAATGAGCAGTTCTTC
TRBD2	-	TRBJ2-7	TRBV7-9	CASRRSGVSYEQYF	TGTGCCAGCAGACGTAGCGGGGTCTCCTACGAGCAGTACTTC
-	few	TRBJ2-7	TRBV5-8	CASSSRLATYEQYF	TGTGCCAGCAGCTCCCGACTGGCTACCTACGAGCAGTACTTC
TRBD1	once	TRBJ2-7	TRBV6-5	CASSELGDSTYEQYF	TGTGCCAGCAGTGAATTGGGGGACAGCACCTACGAGCAGTACTTC
TRBD2	-	TRBJ2-5	TRBV5-4	CASSPTSGGAFSETQYF	TGTGCCAGCAGCCCTACTAGCGGGGGGGCCTTTAGCGAGACCCAGTACTTC
-	many	TRBJ1-5	TRBV7-8	CASSFDPSNQPQHF	TGTGCCAGCAGCTTTGATCCTAGCAATCAGCCCCAGCATTTT
-	once	TRBJ1-4	TRBV4-3	CASSHSDRRSEKLFF	TGCGCCAGCAGCCACAGTGACAGGCGAAGTGAAAAACTGTTTTTT
TRBD1	few	TRBJ2-1	TRBV6-2/TRBV6-3	CASKGTGVNEQFF	TGTGCCAGTAAGGGGACAGGGGTCAATGAGCAGTTCTTC
-	-	TRBJ1-5	TRBV12-3/TRBV12-4	CASSSRGVQPQHF	TGTGCCAGCAGCTCGCGAGGAGTACAGCCCCAGCATTTT
-	-	TRBJ2-3	TRBV20-1	CSAAENTDTQYF	TGCAGTGCCGCGGAGAACACAGATACGCAGTATTTT
TRBD1	-	TRBJ1-6	TRBV10-3	CAISAGTGSSYNSPLHF	TGTGCCATCAGCGCTGGGACAGGGAGCTCCTATAATTCACCCCTCCACTTT
-	-	TRBJ1-2	TRBV28	CASSSPSVGYTF	TGTGCCAGCAGTTCCCCTTCTGTCGGCTACACCTTC
TRBD2	few	TRBJ2-3	TRBV7-3	CASSPRGLAGGTDTQYF	TGTGCCAGCAGCCCAAGGGGACTAGCGGGGGGCACAGATACGCAGTATTTT
-	many	TRBJ2-3	TRBV7-6	CASSFRQADTQYF	TGTGCCAGCAGCTTTCGTCAGGCAGATACGCAGTATTTT
TRBD1	-	TRBJ1-1	TRBV7-3	CASSFNPGGNTEAFF	TGTGCCAGCAGCTTTAATCCAGGGGGGAACACTGAAGCTTTCTTT
-	many	TRBJ1-1	TRBV19	CASTSGAGRNTEAFF	TGTGCCAGTACCTCCGGGGCAGGGCGGAACACTGAAGCTTTCTTT
-	few	TRBJ1-1	TRBV19	CASSPGLTYLDTEAFF	TGTGCCAGTAGCCCGGGACTTACCTATTTGGACACTGAAGCTTTCTTT